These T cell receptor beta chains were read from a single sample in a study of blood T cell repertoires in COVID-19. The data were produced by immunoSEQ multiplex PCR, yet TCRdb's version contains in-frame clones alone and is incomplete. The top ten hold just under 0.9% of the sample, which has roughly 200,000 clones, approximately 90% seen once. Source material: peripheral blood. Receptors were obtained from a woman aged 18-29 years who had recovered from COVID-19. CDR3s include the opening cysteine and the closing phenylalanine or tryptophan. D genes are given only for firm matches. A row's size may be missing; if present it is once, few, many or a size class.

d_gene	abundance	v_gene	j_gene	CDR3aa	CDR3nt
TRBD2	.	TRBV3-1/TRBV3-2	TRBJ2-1	CASTIAGGPDEQFF	TGTGCCAGCACCATAGCGGGAGGGCCCGATGAGCAGTTCTTC
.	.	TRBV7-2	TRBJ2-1	CASSLAPGLTYNEQFF	TGTGCCAGCAGCTTAGCCCCGGGACTTACCTACAATGAGCAGTTCTTC
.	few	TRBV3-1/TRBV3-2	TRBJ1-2	CASSQGGDFYGYTF	TGTGCCAGCAGCCAAGGGGGGGACTTCTATGGCTACACCTTC
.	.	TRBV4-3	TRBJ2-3	CASSQIRGTDTQYF	TGCGCCAGCAGCCAAATCAGGGGCACAGATACGCAGTATTTT
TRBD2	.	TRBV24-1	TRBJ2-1	CATSPLAGPNNEQFF	TGTGCCACCAGTCCATTAGCGGGGCCCAACAATGAGCAGTTCTTC
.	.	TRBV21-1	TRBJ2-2	CASSKEAGGPDTGELFF	TGTGCCAGCAGCAAAGAAGCGGGGGGGCCCGACACCGGGGAGCTGTTTTTT
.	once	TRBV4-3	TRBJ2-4	CASSQERGDIQYF	TGCGCCAGCAGCCAAGAGCGGGGAGACATTCAGTACTTC
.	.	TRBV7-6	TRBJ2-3	CASSFNAGHIGDTQYF	TGTGCCAGCAGCTTTAACGCCGGACATATTGGAGATACGCAGTATTTT
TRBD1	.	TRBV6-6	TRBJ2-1	CASSNRGGYNEQFF	TGTGCCAGCAGTAACAGGGGTGGCTACAATGAGCAGTTCTTC
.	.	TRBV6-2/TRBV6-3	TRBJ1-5	CASSYRGDSNQPQHF	TGTGCCAGCAGTTATCGGGGGGACTCGAATCAGCCCCAGCATTTT
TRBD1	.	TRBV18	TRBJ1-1	CASSLGQGNTEAFF	TGTGCCAGCTCACTTGGACAGGGGAACACTGAAGCTTTCTTT
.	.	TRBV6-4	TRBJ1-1	CASSAMDRGEFNTEAFF	TGTGCCAGCAGCGCCATGGACAGAGGGGAGTTTAACACTGAAGCTTTCTTT
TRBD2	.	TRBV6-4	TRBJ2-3	CASSGLAGGPDTQYF	TGTGCCAGCAGTGGACTAGCGGGAGGGCCAGATACGCAGTATTTT
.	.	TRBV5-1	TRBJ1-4	CASSPDRPNEKLFF	TGCGCCAGCAGCCCGGACAGACCTAATGAAAAACTGTTTTTT
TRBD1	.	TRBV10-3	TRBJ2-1	CAISESGTGGTNEQFF	TGTGCCATCAGTGAGTCTGGGACAGGGGGAACAAATGAGCAGTTCTTC
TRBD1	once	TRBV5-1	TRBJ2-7	CASSIVKGATYEQYF	TGCGCCAGCAGCATTGTAAAGGGGGCGACCTACGAGCAGTACTTC
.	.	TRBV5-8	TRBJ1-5	CASSRNQPQHF	TGTGCCAGCAGCCGTAATCAGCCCCAGCATTTT
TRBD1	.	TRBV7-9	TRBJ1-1	CASSLVTGVIEAFF	TGTGCCAGCAGCTTAGTTACAGGGGTGATTGAAGCTTTCTTT
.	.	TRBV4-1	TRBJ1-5	CASSQGTELAYRNQPQHF	TGCGCCAGCAGCCAAGGGACAGAACTTGCCTACCGCAATCAGCCCCAGCATTTT
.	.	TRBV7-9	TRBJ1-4	CASSLLATNEKLFF	TGTGCCAGCAGCTTACTAGCAACTAATGAAAAACTGTTTTTT
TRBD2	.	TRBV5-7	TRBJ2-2	CASSLPPGLAGGPTGELFF	TGTGCCAGCAGCTTGCCGCCGGGACTAGCGGGGGGGCCCACCGGGGAGCTGTTTTTT
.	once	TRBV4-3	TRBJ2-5	CASSQDPLAFGETQYF	TGCGCCAGCAGCCAAGATCCCCTAGCGTTCGGGGAGACCCAGTACTTC
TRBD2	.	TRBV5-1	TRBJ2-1	CASSLGPRMVAGAGEQFF	TGCGCCAGCAGCTTGGGTCCTCGTATGGTAGCGGGAGCCGGTGAGCAGTTCTTC
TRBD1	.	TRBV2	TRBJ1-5	CASSGTGTGSQPQHF	TGTGCCAGCAGTGGGACCGGGACAGGGTCTCAGCCCCAGCATTTT
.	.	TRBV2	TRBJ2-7	CASSELRDRKYEQYF	TGTGCCAGCAGTGAACTGCGGGACAGAAAATACGAGCAGTACTTC
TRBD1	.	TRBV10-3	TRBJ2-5	CAISGDSKETQYF	TGTGCCATCAGTGGGGACAGCAAAGAGACCCAGTACTTC
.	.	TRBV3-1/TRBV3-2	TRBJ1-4	CASSLRIPRGEKLFF	TGTGCCAGCAGCCTTCGAATCCCAAGGGGTGAAAAACTGTTTTTT
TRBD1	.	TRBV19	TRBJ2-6	CASSWTGGSSGANVLTF	TGTGCCAGTAGCTGGACAGGGGGGAGCTCTGGGGCCAACGTCCTGACTTTC
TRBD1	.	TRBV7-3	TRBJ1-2	CASRSGTGGDYGYTF	TGTGCCAGCAGGTCCGGGACAGGGGGAGACTATGGCTACACCTTC
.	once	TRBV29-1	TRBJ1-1	CSVLERAEAFF	TGCAGCGTACTTGAGAGGGCTGAAGCTTTCTTT
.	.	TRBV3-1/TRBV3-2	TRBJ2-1	CASSPQGGKKLGEQFF	TGTGCCAGCAGCCCTCAGGGCGGGAAAAAGTTAGGTGAGCAGTTCTTC
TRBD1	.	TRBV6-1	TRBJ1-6	CASSEWGQESYNSPLHF	TGTGCCAGCAGTGAATGGGGACAGGAGTCCTATAATTCACCCCTCCACTTT